A single sample gave rise to the 27 T cell receptor beta chains below, sequenced in a study of cytomegalovirus exposure and HLA in healthy donors. It was with 60 Vbeta and 13 Jbeta primers that the PCR ran. Profiled with immunoSEQ multiplex PCR; TCRdb holds only in-frame clones, not every one. The profile shows about 220,000 clones, approximately 88% of them singletons. Sequenced material: PBMCs. These receptors all stem from a boy under 10 years old in good health and CMV-seronegative.

The chain couples TRBV12-5 to TRBJ2-5; D not resolved. The CDR3 runs to 11 residues. The V end was cut by 5 bases, the J end by 3 bases, with 4 bases between. Germline CDR1 reads LGHNT; CDR2 reads FRNRAP. CDR3 in amino acids: CASGPEETQYF. The CDR3 DNA follows: TGTGCTAGTGGTCCAGAAGAGACCCAGTACTTC.

The chain recombines TRBV6-5 with TRBJ2-5; 11 nucleotides agree with TRBD1. The end of the DNA fits TRBJ2-7 better, so the J call may be wrong. The CDR3 totals 16 residues. CDR1 is MNHEY, CDR2 SVGAGI, per germline. The CDR3 loop is CASSSPGTGGTYEQYF. The CDR3 DNA is TGTGCCAGCAGTTCCCCCGGGACAGGGGGGACCTACGAGCAGTACTTC.

This chain uses TRBV6-5 with TRBJ1-2; a possible D gene is TRBD1 (6 bases). This CDR3 is 14 amino acids long. CDR1 is MNHEY, CDR2 SVGAGI, per germline. Between the trimmed V and J ends, which lost 6 bases and 2 bases, there was a span of 13 bases. CDR3 sequence reads: CASSFTGTNYGYTF. As DNA, the CDR3 is TGTGCCAGCAGCTTTACAGGGACCAACTATGGCTACACCTTC.

The rearrangement joins TRBV5-8 to TRBJ2-5; weak D call: TRBD2 (5 bases). Trimming took off 0 bases at V and 0 bases at J, with 6 bases between the two ends. This CDR3 comprises 14 residues. Germline V gene sequence: CDR1 SGHTS, CDR2 YDEGEE. Written as DNA, the CDR3 is TGTGCCAGCAGCTTGGGGAGGTACCAAGAGACCCAGTACTTC. It is translated as CASSLGRYQETQYF.

The rearrangement links TRBV29-1 to TRBJ1-1; 8 bases map to TRBD1. The junction had 3 bases not matched to a gene; V was cut back by 6 bases and J by 0 bases. The germline V gene has CDR1 SQVTM and CDR2 ANQGSEA. The CDR3 has 13 amino acids. The DNA of the CDR3 is TGCAGCGTCGGACAGGGATTGAACACTGAAGCTTTCTTT. This sequence encodes CSVGQGLNTEAFF.

The V and J genes are TRBV4-1 and TRBJ2-7; 9 bases are shared with TRBD2. The CDR3 runs to 15 residues. With V trimmed by 4 bases and J by 2 bases, 6 bases remained unmatched. Germline V gene data show CDR1 as MGHRA and CDR2 as YSYEKL. The DNA of the CDR3 is TGCGCCAGCAGCCCCAGCGGGGGGATGGCCTACGAGCAGTACTTC. This encodes CASSPSGGMAYEQYF.

This clone was found a few times. The chain joins TRBV5-1 to TRBJ1-6, with 7 bases that match TRBD1. V shed 2 bases and J 0 bases; nucleotides not matched to a gene: 2. Per the germline V gene, CDR1 is SGHRS and CDR2 is YFSETQ. CDR3 length equals 16 residues. The CDR3 sequence is CASSLRDSSYNSPLHF. CDR3 DNA: TGCGCCAGCAGCTTAAGGGACAGCTCCTATAATTCACCCCTCCACTTT.

The chain employs TRBV7-2 and TRBJ2-3; 8 bases are shared with TRBD2. From germline, CDR1 is SGHTA and CDR2 FQGNSA. Germline trimming cut 5 bases from V and 5 bases from J; bases unmatched to any gene: 12. The CDR3 runs 16 residues. Written as DNA, the CDR3 is TGTGCCAGCAGCAGGGGGGGGGCGGGGGGCATAGATACGCAGTATTTT. Protein sequence: CASSRGGAGGIDTQYF.

J is TRBJ2-7 and V is TRBV11-2, with a weak D call TRBD2 (5 bases). Germline V gene data show CDR1 as SGHAT and CDR2 as FQNNGV. CDR3 size: 16 residues. V was shortened by 3 bases and J by 5 bases, with 20 bases between the two germline ends. As DNA, the CDR3 is TGTGCCAGCAGCTTCGCTTTGGCTAGCTATCCCGACGAGCAGTACTTC. This sequence encodes CASSFALASYPDEQYF.

This clone has only a few counts. The rearrangement links TRBV9 to TRBJ1-5, with TRBD1 as a possible D gene (6 bases). From germline, CDR1 is SGDLS and CDR2 YYNGEE. The CDR3 runs 15 residues. The V end lost 0 bases, the J end lost 3 bases, and 10 bases lay between the germline ends. The chain's CDR3 is CASSVDAGANQPQHF. The CDR3 DNA reads TGTGCCAGCAGCGTAGACGCAGGGGCCAATCAGCCCCAGCATTTT. Supplemented by reference TRBV9 and TRBJ1-5, the full variable domain reads DSGVTQTPKHLITATGQRVTLRCSPRSGDLSVYWYQQSLDQGLQFLIQYYNGEERAKGNILERFSAQQFPDLHSELNLSSLELGDSALYFCASSVDAGANQPQHFGDGTRLSIL.

This chain connects TRBV27 to TRBJ2-5; 7 bases line up with TRBD1. The V and J ends lost 6 bases and 4 bases, in that order; junction bases with no gene match: 2. Germline-derived CDR1 and CDR2 are MNHEY and SMNVEV (reference sequence). The CDR3 loop spans 12 amino acids. The CDR3 region has the DNA TGTGCCAGCAGCGACAGGGCAGAGACCCAGTACTTC. It yields the protein CASSDRAETQYF.

This chain joins TRBV19 and TRBJ2-7, with a possible D match to TRBD2 (6 bases). V lost 1 base and J lost 7, with 14 bases in between. CDR1 LNHDA and CDR2 SQIVND come from the germline V gene (reference sequence). The CDR3 has 14 amino acids. The DNA of the CDR3 is TGTGCCAGTAGTATAGGTGGGGACTCTCGAGAGCAGTACTTC. This gives the protein CASSIGGDSREQYF.

This chain links TRBV19 with TRBJ1-4; 7 nucleotides align to TRBD1. CDR1 is LNHDA, CDR2 SQIVND, per germline (reference sequence). The CDR3 loop spans 15 amino acids. V gave up 4 bases and J gave up 7 bases; unmatched junction bases: 9. CDR3 in amino acids: CASSTRQGVTEKLFF. CDR3 sequence (DNA): TGTGCCAGTAGTACCCGACAGGGCGTTACTGAAAAACTGTTTTTT.

The chain is built from TRBV18 and TRBJ1-2; 9 bases match TRBD1. Losses at the gene ends were 0 bases for V and 5 bases for J; bases not matched to a gene: 4. This CDR3 is 15 amino acids long. Germline CDR1 reads KGHSH; CDR2 reads LQKENI. The CDR3 here is CASSPPRTGAYGYTF. The DNA of the CDR3 is TGTGCCAGCTCACCACCGAGGACAGGGGCGTATGGCTACACCTTC. The full variable domain, its missing parts supplied by reference TRBV18 and TRBJ1-2, is NAGVMQNPRHLVRRRGQEARLRCSPMKGHSHVYWYRQLPEEGLKFMVYLQKENIIDESGMPKERFSAEFPKEGPSILRIQQVVRGDSAAYFCASSPPRTGAYGYTFGSGTRLTVV.

This clone was observed once. The chain couples TRBV19 to TRBJ1-3, with D perhaps TRBD1 (5 bases). Germline V lookup: CDR1 LNHDA, CDR2 SQIVND (reference sequence). The CDR3 spans 16 residues. Trimming cost V 6 bases and J 0 bases, with 15 bases left between them. CDR3 residues: CASRGPAGSSGNTIYF. In DNA form, the CDR3 reads TGTGCCAGTAGGGGGCCGGCAGGTAGCTCTGGAAACACCATATATTTT.

This chain connects TRBV27 to TRBJ1-2; D is uncertain. Trimming took 4 bases from V and 8 from J, leaving 14 bases between them. Germline CDR1 and CDR2: MNHEY and SMNVEV (reference sequence). The CDR3 is made up of 13 amino acids. The CDR3, as DNA: TGTGCCAGCAGTTGGGCGCGGGAAGGAGGCTACACCTTC. It encodes CASSWAREGGYTF.

The rearrangement links TRBV29-1 to TRBJ2-1; tentatively, D is TRBD2 (5 bases). Germline-derived CDR1 and CDR2 are SQVTM and ANQGSEA. The CDR3 loop spans 12 amino acids. V lost 2 bases, J lost 7 bases, and 9 bases lay in between. The CDR3, as DNA: TGCAGCGTTGAACGGTGGGAGAATGAGCAGTTCTTC. Translating it yields CSVERWENEQFF.

The chain carries TRBV5-5 and TRBJ2-7; 7 nucleotides agree with TRBD2. V shed 0 bases, J shed 2 bases, and the junction held 8 bases outside the gene matches. The length of the CDR3 is 16 residues. In germline, CDR1 is SGHKS, CDR2 YYEKEE (reference sequence). This CDR3 reads CASSLGGGLTPYEQYF. The DNA of the CDR3 is TGTGCCAGCAGCTTGGGGGGGGGACTCACACCCTACGAGCAGTACTTC.

The chain joins TRBV6-1 to TRBJ1-1; D perhaps matches TRBD1 (5 bases). From germline, CDR1 is MNHNS and CDR2 SASEGT. V lost 7 bases and J 0 bases, leaving 12 bases between the germline ends. The CDR3 totals 14 residues. CDR3 DNA sequence: TGTGCCAGCACCCCAGGGATCATGAACACTGAAGCTTTCTTT. Translation gives CASTPGIMNTEAFF.

The chain couples TRBV4-1 to TRBJ2-3; 7 positions match TRBD2. The V gene's germline CDR1 is MGHRA and CDR2 YSYEKL. This CDR3 contains 16 residues. Trimming took 4 bases from V and 2 from J; bases not matched to a gene: 9. The CDR3 nucleotides are TGCGCCAGCAGCCCCCGGGGGGAGTATACCACAGATACGCAGTATTTT. Protein sequence: CASSPRGEYTTDTQYF.

This chain connects TRBV4-2 to TRBJ2-7, with D possibly TRBD2 on 7 matching bases. The germline V gene has CDR1 LGHNA and CDR2 YNFKEQ. This CDR3 comprises 17 residues. V lost 1 base to trimming and J lost 7 bases, with 23 bases between them. CDR3 in amino acids: CASSQALGGGPPGEQYF. CDR3 sequence (DNA): TGTGCCAGCAGCCAAGCGCTTGGCGGGGGCCCTCCGGGGGAGCAGTACTTC.

The chain is built from TRBV27 and TRBJ2-5; D remains unclear. Trimming cost V 6 bases and J 6 bases, with 17 bases left between them. CDR1 and CDR2 (germline): MNHEY, SMNVEV (reference sequence). The CDR3 runs to 14 residues. The CDR3 nucleotides read TGTGCCAGCAGACCTCTAGAGTCGGAAAAGACCCAGTACTTC. The encoded protein is CASRPLESEKTQYF.

V gene TRBV6-5 combines with J gene TRBJ1-6, with 9 bases fitting TRBD1. Trimming cost V 3 bases and J 8 bases; bases outside gene matches: 2. Germline V gene data show CDR1 as MNHEY and CDR2 as SVGAGI. The CDR3 length is 14 residues. The CDR3 spells CASSYGDRDSPLHF. DNA of the CDR3: TGTGCCAGCAGTTATGGGGACAGGGATTCACCCCTCCACTTT.

Concerning this clone itself: At one of its ends the junction is not consistent with the germline gene, which may arise from a read error. This sequence joins TRBV7-9 and TRBJ2-5; TRBD2 is a possible D gene (5 bases). Germline V gene sequence: CDR1 SEHNR, CDR2 FQNEAQ (reference sequence). This CDR3 contains 12 residues. CDR3 nucleotide sequence: TGTTCCAGCAGCAGGACTGTGGAGACCCAGTACTTC. This translates into CSSSRTVETQYF.

The rearrangement uses TRBV2 and TRBJ2-7; the D is unclear. The CDR3 extends over 13 amino acids. The germline V gene has CDR1 SNHLY and CDR2 FYNNEI. The V end lost 0 bases, the J end lost 6 bases, and 9 bases lay between the germline ends. The CDR3 bases are TGTGCCAGCAGTGAAGCGTATTCTAGCGAGCAGTACTTC. This gives the protein CASSEAYSSEQYF.

This chain links TRBV13 with TRBJ2-1; TRBD2 matches 14 bases. The V and J ends lost 4 bases and 8 bases, in that order; junction bases with no gene match: 7. CDR1 and CDR2 from the germline V gene are PRHDT and FYEKMQ (reference sequence). The CDR3 is 16 residues long. The CDR3 DNA reads as TGTGCCAGCAGCTCACTCGGGACTAGCGGGAGAGATGAGCAGTTCTTC. Protein sequence: CASSSLGTSGRDEQFF.

This clone has more than one count but fewer than ten. The chain links TRBV4-1 to TRBJ2-7, with 8 bases lining up with TRBD2. Germline CDR1 and CDR2: MGHRA and YSYEKL. The trim removed 3 bases at V and 4 bases at J, leaving 8 bases unmatched. CDR3 length equals 15 residues. The CDR3 is CASSQSGLAGYEQYF. DNA of the CDR3: TGCGCCAGCAGCCAGTCCGGGCTAGCGGGTTACGAGCAGTACTTC.